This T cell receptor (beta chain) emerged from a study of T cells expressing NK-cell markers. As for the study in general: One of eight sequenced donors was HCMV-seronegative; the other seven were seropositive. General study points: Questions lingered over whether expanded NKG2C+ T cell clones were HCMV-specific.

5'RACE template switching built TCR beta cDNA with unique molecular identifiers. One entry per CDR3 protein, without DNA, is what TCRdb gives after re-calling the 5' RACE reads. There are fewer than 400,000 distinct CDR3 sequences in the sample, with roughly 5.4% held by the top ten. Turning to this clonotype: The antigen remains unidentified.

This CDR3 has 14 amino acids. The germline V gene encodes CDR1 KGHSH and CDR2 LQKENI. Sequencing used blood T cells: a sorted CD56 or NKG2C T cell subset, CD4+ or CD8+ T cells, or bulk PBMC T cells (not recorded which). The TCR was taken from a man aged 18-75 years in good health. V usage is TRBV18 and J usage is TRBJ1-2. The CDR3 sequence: CASSPPEWNYGYTF.